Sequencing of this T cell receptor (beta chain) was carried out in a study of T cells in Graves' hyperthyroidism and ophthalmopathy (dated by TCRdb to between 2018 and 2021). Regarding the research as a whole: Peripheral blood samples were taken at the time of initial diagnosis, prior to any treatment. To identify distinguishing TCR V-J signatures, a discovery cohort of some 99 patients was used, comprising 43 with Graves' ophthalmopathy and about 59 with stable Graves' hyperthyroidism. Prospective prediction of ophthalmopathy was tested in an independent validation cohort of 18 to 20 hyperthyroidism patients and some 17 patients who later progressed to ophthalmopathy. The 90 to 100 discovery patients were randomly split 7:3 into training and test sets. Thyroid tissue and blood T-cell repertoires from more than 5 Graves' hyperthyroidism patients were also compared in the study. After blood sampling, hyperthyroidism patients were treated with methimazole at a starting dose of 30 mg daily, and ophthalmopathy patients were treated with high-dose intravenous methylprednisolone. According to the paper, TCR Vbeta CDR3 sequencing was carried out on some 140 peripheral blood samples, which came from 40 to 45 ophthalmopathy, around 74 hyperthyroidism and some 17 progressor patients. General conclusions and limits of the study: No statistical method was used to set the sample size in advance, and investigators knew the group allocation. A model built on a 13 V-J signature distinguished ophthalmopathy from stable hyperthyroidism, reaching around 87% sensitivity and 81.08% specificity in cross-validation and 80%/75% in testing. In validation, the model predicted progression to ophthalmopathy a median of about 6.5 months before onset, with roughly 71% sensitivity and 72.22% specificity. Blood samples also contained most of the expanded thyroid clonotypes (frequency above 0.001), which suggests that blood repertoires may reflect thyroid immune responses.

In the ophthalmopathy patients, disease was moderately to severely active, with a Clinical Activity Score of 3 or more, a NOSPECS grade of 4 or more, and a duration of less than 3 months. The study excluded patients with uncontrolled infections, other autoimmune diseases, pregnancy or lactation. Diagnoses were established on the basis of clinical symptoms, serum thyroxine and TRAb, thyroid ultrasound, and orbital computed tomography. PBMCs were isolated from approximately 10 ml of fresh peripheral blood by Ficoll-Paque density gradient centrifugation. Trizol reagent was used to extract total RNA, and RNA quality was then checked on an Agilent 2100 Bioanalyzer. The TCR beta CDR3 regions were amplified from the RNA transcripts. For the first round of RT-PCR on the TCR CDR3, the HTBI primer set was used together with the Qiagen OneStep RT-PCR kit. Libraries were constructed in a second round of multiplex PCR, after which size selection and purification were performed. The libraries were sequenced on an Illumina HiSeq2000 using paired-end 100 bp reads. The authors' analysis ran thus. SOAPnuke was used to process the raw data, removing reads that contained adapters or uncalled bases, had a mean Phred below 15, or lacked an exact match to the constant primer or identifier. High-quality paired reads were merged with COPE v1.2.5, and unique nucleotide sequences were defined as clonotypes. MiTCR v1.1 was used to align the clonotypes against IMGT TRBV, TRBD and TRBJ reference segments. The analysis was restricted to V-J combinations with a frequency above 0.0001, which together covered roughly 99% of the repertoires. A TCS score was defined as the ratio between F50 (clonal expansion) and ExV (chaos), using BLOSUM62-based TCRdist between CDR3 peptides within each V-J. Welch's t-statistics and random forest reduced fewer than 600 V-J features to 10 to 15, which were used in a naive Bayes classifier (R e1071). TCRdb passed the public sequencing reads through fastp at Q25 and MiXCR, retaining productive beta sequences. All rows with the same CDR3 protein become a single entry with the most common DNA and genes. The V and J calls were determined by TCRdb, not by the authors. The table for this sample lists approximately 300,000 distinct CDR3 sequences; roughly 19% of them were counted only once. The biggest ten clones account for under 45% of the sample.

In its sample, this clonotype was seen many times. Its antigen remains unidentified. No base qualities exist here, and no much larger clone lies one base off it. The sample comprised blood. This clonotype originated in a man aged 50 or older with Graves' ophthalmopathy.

The DNA sequence is TGTGCCAGCACCCTGGGACTAGCGGTCCACGAGCAGTTCTTC. Translated, this is CASTLGLAVHEQFF. The V and J segments used are TRBV7-9 and TRBJ2-1, with 11 central nucleotides matching TRBD2. CDR1 and CDR2, per the germline V gene (reference sequence), are SEHNR and FQNEAQ. Compared with germline, V lacks 7 bases and J lacks 10 bases; bases without a gene match: 9. The CDR3 starts with the cysteine, ends with the phenylalanine, and has 14 residues. Only the CDR3 part of the read is kept: 42 bases, read in frame from the first base.